This T cell receptor beta chain was profiled in a study of blood T cell repertoires in COVID-19 (dated by TCRdb to the early 2020s). Study-level background: Collaborator samples came from the United States, Italy and Spain and covered acute and convalescent phases of COVID-19. The prospective study material was composed of cDNA or gDNA derived from T cells, B-cell-depleted T cells, or PBMCs. Samples came from the ongoing ImmuneRACE study (first 160 participants) plus 1,254 subjects from 6 global collaborators. Where available, HLA class I and class II types were obtained from metadata supplied by the sample provider rather than from assay-based typing. The dataset comprised deeply sampled blood TCRbeta repertoires from subjects exposed to, actively infected with, or recovered from COVID-19. The sample metadata nearly always contained a de-identified subject ID, COVID-19 status, age in years and sex. A freely available public database, intended as a resource for researchers studying the immune response to SARS-CoV-2, is where the repertoires were released. What the study reported, not specific to this receptor: The quantity of clinical and demographic metadata differed by source and by participant and was supplied without curation.

The germline V gene (reference sequence) yields LNHNV for CDR1 and YYDKDF for CDR2. Including cysteine and phenylalanine, the CDR3 has 15 amino acids. Left in the record is the CDR3 DNA by itself, 45 bases read in frame from the first base. Here V drops 1 base and J drops 8 bases, and the junction holds 6 bases not matched to any gene. This clone has more than one count but fewer than ten. This clone's antigen is unknown. Base qualities are not at hand, and no much larger clone is one base apart. TCRbeta CDR3 regions were amplified from genomic DNA by means of the immunoSEQ Assay, a bias-controlled multiplex PCR. The authors processed their data as follows. Nucleated cell counts per sample were estimated from amplification of reference gene primers within the assay. Sequence reads were collapsed and filtered to measure the absolute abundance of every unique TCRbeta CDR3 rearrangement. Productive Simpson clonality was computed per sample as the square root of Simpson's diversity index over productive rearrangements. TCRdb re-hosts the immuneACCESS table, in-frame sequences only. Its copies lack some clones; in the studies checked, an unresolved V gene accounts for under half of them, and the cause for the rest is not known. V and J calls and clone size are as listed in that table; D and trimming were resolved from the DNA. The sample table records 40,000 to 45,000 clones; around 89% of these occur just once. The ten largest clones represent 6.2% of the sample.

Whole blood was collected in K2EDTA tubes by collaborating institutions according to the institutions' own protocols. For TCRbeta analysis, collaborators shipped samples in one of three forms: frozen whole blood, isolated PBMCs, or DNA extracted from either of those sample types. The receptor was derived from a human donor in a cohort sampled during active COVID-19. Recombination connected TRBV15 to TRBJ2-1; 9 bases in between match TRBD2. The sequencing sample was made of peripheral blood. Read as DNA, the sequence is TGTGCCACCAGCAGAGTTGCGGGAGGGCCAGATGAGCAGTTCTTC. Its coded protein is CATSRVAGGPDEQFF.